This entry lists 27 T cell receptor beta chains sequenced from one sample in a study of T-cell reconstitution after alpha-beta-depleted transplantation in children (dated by TCRdb to the mid-2010s). The receptor library was made with PCR. The data were produced on an Illumina HiSeq 2500. To normalize quantification of the TCRbeta repertoire, the TCR libraries were built with molecular barcoding that relied on unique molecular identifiers. The raw public reads went through TCRdb reprocessing: fastp at Q25, MiXCR clone calling, in-frame beta chains kept. Under each unique CDR3 protein, matching rows form one entry showing the most common genes and DNA. The sample records 200,000 to 250,000 distinct CDR3 sequences, around 8.9% of which are singletons. The ten largest clones capture 5% to 5.5% of the sample. The sequencing here drew on PBMCs from the stem cell graft donor, taken from the stem cell graft. The receptors here all came from a human donor who donated a stem cell graft to a child with SCID.

The chain joins TRBV11-2 to TRBJ1-6; 7 positions match TRBD1. Looked up from germline, CDR1 is SGHAT and CDR2 is FQNNGV. This CDR3 spans 15 amino acids. V was pared by 2 bases and J by 7 bases, with 5 bases of the junction left unmatched. The CDR3 sequence: CASSLLDRLNSPLHF. The CDR3 region has the DNA TGTGCCAGCAGCTTACTGGACAGGTTAAATTCACCCCTCCACTTT.

At least ten counts were recorded for this clonotype. DNA of the CDR3: TGTGCCAGCAGCACCCCTAAGGCCGGGGAGCTGTTTTTT. Amino acids: CASSTPKAGELFF. The rearrangement joins TRBV7-9 to TRBJ2-2; no clear D gene. The CDR3 consists of 13 residues. The germline V gene has CDR1 SEHNR and CDR2 FQNEAQ (reference sequence). Deletions cut 5 bases from V and 6 bases from J, with 10 bases between.

This clonotype was seen ten or more times. The chain carries TRBV6-2 or TRBV6-3 and TRBJ2-2; 10 nucleotides line up with TRBD2. The germline V gene has CDR1 MNHEY and CDR2 SVGEGT. Germline trimming cut 2 bases from V and 4 bases from J; bases unmatched to any gene: 1. The CDR3 length is 15 residues. The chain's CDR3 is CASSYSGGATGELFF. CDR3 bases: TGTGCCAGCAGTTACAGCGGGGGGGCCACCGGGGAGCTGTTTTTT.

This clonotype was seen many times. The rearrangement joins TRBV7-2 to TRBJ2-7, with D perhaps TRBD1 (6 bases). This CDR3 spans 14 amino acids. CDR1 SGHTA and CDR2 FQGNSA come from the germline V gene. Trimming shortened V by 4 bases and J by 0 bases, and 10 bases separated the two germline ends. CDR3 amino acids: CASSSGVLSYEQYF. CDR3 nucleotides: TGTGCCAGCAGCTCAGGGGTTCTCTCCTACGAGCAGTACTTC.

This clonotype was seen repeatedly, ten times or more. The chain combines TRBV5-8 with TRBJ1-1, with D maybe TRBD1 (6 bases). The length of the CDR3 is 16 residues. Trimming took 0 bases from V and 8 from J, leaving 20 bases between them. Germline assignment: CDR1 SGHTS and CDR2 YDEGEE. CDR3 nucleotide sequence: TGTGCCAGCAGCTTGGTCGCATTACTACTGGACAGCGAAGCTTTCTTT. Translation: CASSLVALLLDSEAFF.

Only a few counts were recorded for this clonotype. The J gene is TRBJ1-1, the V gene TRBV29-1; a possible D gene is TRBD1 (5 bases). This CDR3 region has 15 residues. Trimming removed 7 bases from V and 3 bases from J, with 21 bases in between. CDR1 is SQVTM, CDR2 ANQGSEA, per germline. CDR3 in DNA: TGCAGCGGGGGACTTGGGCCCCCGGGGTACACTGAAGCTTTCTTT. Protein sequence: CSGGLGPPGYTEAFF.

This clonotype was seen repeatedly, ten times or more. The genes are TRBV28 and TRBJ1-6; a possible D gene is TRBD1 (5 bases). The germline V gene has CDR1 MDHEN and CDR2 SYDVKM. This CDR3 region has 13 residues. V was trimmed by 3 bases and J by 8 bases, leaving 8 bases between them. The CDR3 DNA sequence: TGTGCCAGCAGTTTGAGACAGCATTCACCCCTCCACTTT. This sequence encodes CASSLRQHSPLHF.

The CDR3 DNA sequence: TGTGCCAGCAGTTTACGGTCCGGGTTGGCCACAGATACGCAGTATTTT. This translates into CASSLRSGLATDTQYF. The genes are TRBV28 and TRBJ2-3, with unresolved D. The germline V and J ends were trimmed by 2 bases and 2 bases, with 14 bases remaining between them. The CDR3 extends over 16 amino acids. From germline, CDR1 is MDHEN and CDR2 SYDVKM.

This clonotype was seen at least ten times. The genes are TRBV7-3 and TRBJ2-3, with 11 bases fitting TRBD1. This CDR3 spans 18 amino acids. The germline gives CDR1 SGHTA, CDR2 FQGTGA. J gave up 5 bases and V 2 bases, and 12 bases lay outside the gene matches. CDR3 nucleotides: TGTGCCAGCAGCTTATCTATTCACGGGACAGGGGGTGGAGATACGCAGTATTTT. This encodes CASSLSIHGTGGGDTQYF.

Ten or more counts support this clonotype. The rearrangement uses TRBV5-1 and TRBJ1-4; D is unresolved. The CDR3 extends over 13 amino acids. Trimming shortened V by 0 bases and J by 8 bases, and 8 bases separated the two germline ends. The germline CDR1 and CDR2 sequences are SGHRS and YFSETQ. The CDR3 DNA is TGCGCCAGCAGCTTGGAGTGGAACGAAAAACTGTTTTTT. Amino acid sequence: CASSLEWNEKLFF.

This clonotype was observed a handful of times. J is TRBJ2-3 and V is TRBV9; D call uncertain. In germline, CDR1 is SGDLS, CDR2 YYNGEE. CDR3 length: 15 amino acids. V lost 4 bases and J lost 2, with 14 bases in between. The CDR3 DNA is TGTGCCAGCAGCCTCAACGGTGGGCCCACAGATACGCAGTATTTT. Translated, it gives CASSLNGGPTDTQYF. Using reference TRBV9 and TRBJ2-3 for the parts outside the CDR3, the full variable domain is DSGVTQTPKHLITATGQRVTLRCSPRSGDLSVYWYQQSLDQGLQFLIQYYNGEERAKGNILERFSAQQFPDLHSELNLSSLELGDSALYFCASSLNGGPTDTQYFGPGTRLTVL.

This clonotype has ten or more counts. The chain links TRBV20-1 to TRBJ2-5, with 7 bases lining up with TRBD1. The junction had 18 bases not matched to a gene; V was cut back by 3 bases and J by 5 bases. CDR3 length equals 17 residues. Germline lookup yields CDR1 DFQATT and CDR2 SNEGSKA (reference sequence). Here the CDR3 DNA reads TGCAGTGCTAGTGGGGGAACGTCCGACAGGGAAGTGGAGACCCAGTACTTC. Protein: CSASGGTSDREVETQYF.

Only a few counts were recorded for this clonotype. The J gene is TRBJ2-7, the V gene TRBV12-3 or TRBV12-4; D possibly uses TRBD1 or TRBD2 (5 bases each). V lost 3 bases, J lost 7 bases, and 13 bases lay in between. This CDR3 comprises 13 residues. The CDR3 DNA reads as TGTGCCAGCAGTTTCGTCTGGGACGGTGAGCAGTACTTC. Translation: CASSFVWDGEQYF.

This clonotype was seen many times. The V gene is TRBV20-1, the J gene TRBJ2-1, with D possibly being TRBD2 (6 bases). With 1 base removed from V and 1 base from J, the gap between germline ends came to 17 bases. Germline V CDR1 and CDR2: DFQATT, SNEGSKA (reference sequence). The CDR3 is made up of 17 amino acids. CDR3 residues: CSARVTKGAGSYNEQFF. The CDR3 DNA reads TGCAGTGCTAGAGTAACAAAAGGCGCGGGGTCCTACAATGAGCAGTTCTTC.

This clonotype was seen repeatedly, ten times or more. The chain links TRBV12-3 or TRBV12-4 to TRBJ1-2; D is unclear. This CDR3 has 15 residues. Between the trimmed V and J ends, which lost 3 bases and 2 bases, there was a span of 13 bases. The CDR3 sequence: CASSFRQAANYGYTF. As DNA, the CDR3 is TGTGCCAGCAGTTTTCGGCAGGCTGCGAACTATGGCTACACCTTC.

In its sample, this clonotype was seen many times. The rearrangement uses TRBV9 and TRBJ1-2, with a weak D call TRBD1 (5 bases). Germline V gives CDR1 SGDLS, CDR2 YYNGEE. V gave up 0 bases and J gave up 0 bases, with 9 bases separating them. This CDR3 is 15 amino acids long. The CDR3 here is CASSVGGPSNYGYTF. As DNA, the CDR3 is TGTGCCAGCAGCGTAGGGGGACCTTCTAACTATGGCTACACCTTC. The full variable domain, its missing parts supplied by reference TRBV9 and TRBJ1-2, is DSGVTQTPKHLITATGQRVTLRCSPRSGDLSVYWYQQSLDQGLQFLIQYYNGEERAKGNILERFSAQQFPDLHSELNLSSLELGDSALYFCASSVGGPSNYGYTFGSGTRLTVV.

This clonotype was recorded many times. This sequence joins TRBV2 and TRBJ1-2; no firm D call. CDR3 length equals 12 residues. Germline CDR1 SNHLY, CDR2 FYNNEI. V was cut by 8 bases and J by 4 bases, with 11 bases left in between. The CDR3 spells CASALLVYGYTF. CDR3 DNA sequence: TGTGCCAGCGCTTTATTGGTCTATGGCTACACCTTC. The full variable domain, in which reference TRBV2 and TRBJ1-2 provide the parts outside the CDR3, is EPEVTQTPSHQVTQMGQEVILRCVPISNHLYFYWYRQILGQKVEFLVSFYNNEISEKSEIFDDQFSVERPDGSNFTLKIRSTKLEDSAMYFCASALLVYGYTFGSGTRLTVV.

The sample holds many counts of this clonotype. This chain connects TRBV29-1 to TRBJ1-1; unclear D gene. CDR1 is SQVTM, CDR2 ANQGSEA, per germline. The length of the CDR3 is 12 residues. Between the trimmed V and J ends, which lost 7 bases and 2 bases, there was a span of 11 bases. This chain's CDR3 is CSAGELNTEAFF. CDR3 bases: TGCAGCGCCGGTGAACTAAACACTGAAGCTTTCTTT. Full variable domain (remainder filled in from reference TRBV29-1 and TRBJ1-1): SAVISQKPSRDICQRGTSLTIQCQVDSQVTMMFWYRQQPGQSLTLIATANQGSEATYESGFVIDKFPISRPNLTFSTLTVSNMSPEDSSIYLCSAGELNTEAFFGQGTRLTVV.

The chain employs TRBV6-2 or TRBV6-3 and TRBJ2-7; no clear D gene. CDR1 is MNHEY and CDR2 is SVGEGT in the germline V gene. Deletions cut 6 bases from V and 7 bases from J, with 13 bases between. The CDR3 contains 12 residues. The CDR3 is CASRPFLGEQYF. The CDR3 DNA is TGTGCCAGCAGACCATTTTTGGGGGAGCAGTACTTC.

This clonotype was seen a few times. This sequence joins TRBV5-1 and TRBJ2-5; no clear D. The CDR3 is 14 amino acids. Germline CDR1 SGHRS, CDR2 YFSETQ. Deletions cut 4 bases from V and 4 bases from J, with 14 bases between. In nucleotides, the CDR3 is TGCGCCAGCAGCGCCCTAGGGAACGGAGAGACCCAGTACTTC. Encoded protein: CASSALGNGETQYF.

This clonotype was recorded at least ten times. Written as DNA, the CDR3 is TGTGCCAGCAGCTTGGGGACAGCCTCCTACAATGAGCAGTTCTTC. This translates into CASSLGTASYNEQFF. This chain connects TRBV5-5 to TRBJ2-1; a weak D match, TRBD1 (6 bases). V was pared by 0 bases and J by 0 bases, with 7 bases between. The CDR3 covers 15 residues. Germline CDR1 is SGHKS and CDR2 is YYEKEE (reference sequence).

This clonotype has only one observation. The chain is built from TRBV6-2 or TRBV6-3 and TRBJ2-7, with 7 nucleotides matching TRBD1. The CDR3 covers 13 residues. J lost 2 bases, V lost 7 bases, and 5 bases had no gene match. The germline CDR1 and CDR2 sequences are MNHEY and SVGEGT. In nucleotides, the CDR3 is TGTGCCAGCACCCCGACAGGGACCTACGAGCAGTACTTC. Translated: CASTPTGTYEQYF.

This clonotype has at least ten counts. The rearrangement links TRBV9 to TRBJ2-7, with TRBD2 as a possible D gene (5 bases). V dropped 5 bases and J dropped 3 bases, with 15 bases sitting between them. Germline values: CDR1 SGDLS, CDR2 YYNGEE. CDR3 length: 14 amino acids. The CDR3 reads CASSPRGTGYEQYF. In nucleotides, the CDR3 is TGTGCCAGCAGTCCCCGGGGTACCGGCTACGAGCAGTACTTC. Using reference TRBV9 and TRBJ2-7 for the parts outside the CDR3, the full variable domain is DSGVTQTPKHLITATGQRVTLRCSPRSGDLSVYWYQQSLDQGLQFLIQYYNGEERAKGNILERFSAQQFPDLHSELNLSSLELGDSALYFCASSPRGTGYEQYFGPGTRLTVT.

The table lists this clonotype with many counts. The rearrangement joins TRBV20-1 to TRBJ1-4; 8 nucleotides align to TRBD1. This CDR3 is 16 amino acids long. The V segment lost 1 base and the J segment 0 bases; nucleotides outside the gene matches: 4. The germline V gene has CDR1 DFQATT and CDR2 SNEGSKA (reference sequence). The CDR3 DNA follows: TGCAGTGCTAGAGCGGCAGGGGGCCCAACTAATGAAAAACTGTTTTTT. It codes for CSARAAGGPTNEKLFF.

This clonotype was seen ten or more times. V gene TRBV25-1 combines with J gene TRBJ2-5; no clear D. The CDR3 runs 15 residues. V was shortened by 1 base and J by 7 bases, with 16 bases between the two germline ends. Germline CDR1 is MGHDK and CDR2 is SYGVNS. In nucleotides, the CDR3 is TGTGCCAGCAGTGAATTCGGTGTGGATATCGGGACCCAGTACTTC. Its protein is CASSEFGVDIGTQYF.

This clonotype occurred many times. The CDR3 reads CSARRDAYTEAFF. CDR3 coding DNA: TGCAGTGCTAGGAGGGACGCCTACACTGAAGCTTTCTTT. The V call is TRBV20-1, the J call TRBJ1-1, with D possibly TRBD1 on 5 matching bases. The CDR3 consists of 13 residues. Trimming shortened V by 3 bases and J by 3 bases, and 11 bases separated the two germline ends. Germline-derived CDR1 and CDR2 are DFQATT and SNEGSKA (reference sequence).

This clonotype was counted ten times or more. The genes are TRBV7-2 and TRBJ1-1; tentative D call: TRBD1 (6 bases). This CDR3 has 15 residues. In germline, CDR1 is SGHTA, CDR2 FQGNSA. V dropped 1 base and J dropped 1 base, with 10 bases sitting between them. CDR3 residues: CASSLVGRGNTEAFF. For the CDR3, the DNA is TGTGCCAGCAGCTTAGTGGGCAGGGGGAACACTGAAGCTTTCTTT.